One and the same sample provided the 2 T cell receptor beta chains below, sequenced in a study of beta chain features in type 1 diabetes. Reverse transcribing all isolated RNA meant expressed TCRB transcripts were sequenced. Here immunoSEQ multiplex PCR was the method, and the copy in TCRdb shows in-frame clones only, minus some. The sample has 240,000 or so clones; 25% to 30% are singletons. The specimen was central memory CD4+ T cells from blood. These receptors originate from a man aged 30 to 45 in good health.

This clone was observed a handful of times. This chain connects TRBV6-5 to TRBJ2-4; maybe TRBD1 (6 bases). Germline V gene sequence: CDR1 MNHEY, CDR2 SVGAGI. Trimming stripped 6 bases from V and 2 bases from J, with 11 bases between. This CDR3 has 14 amino acids. The CDR3 spells CASRAGTTKNIQYF. CDR3 sequence (DNA): TGTGCCAGCAGGGCCGGGACAACCAAAAACATTCAGTACTTC.

The chain links TRBV30 to TRBJ1-5; 8 bases are a match to TRBD1. The CDR3 is 11 residues long. With 3 bases clipped from V and 9 bases from J, the junction kept 1 base outside the gene matches. CDR1 and CDR2 from the germline V gene are GTSNPN and SVGIG (reference sequence). This chain's CDR3 is CAWRGTGPQHF. The CDR3 DNA is TGTGCCTGGAGGGGGACAGGGCCCCAGCATTTT.